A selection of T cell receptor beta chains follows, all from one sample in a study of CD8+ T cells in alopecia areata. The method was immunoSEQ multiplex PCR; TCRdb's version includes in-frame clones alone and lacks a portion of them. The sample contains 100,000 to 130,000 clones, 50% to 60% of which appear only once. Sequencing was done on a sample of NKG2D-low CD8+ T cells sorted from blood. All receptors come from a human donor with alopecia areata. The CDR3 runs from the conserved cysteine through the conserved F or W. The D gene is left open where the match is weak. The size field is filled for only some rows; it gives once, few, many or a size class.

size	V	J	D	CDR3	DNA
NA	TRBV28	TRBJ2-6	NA	CASSHPVGITTGANVLTF	TGTGCCAGCAGCCACCCGGTGGGGATAACCACTGGGGCCAACGTCCTGACTTTC
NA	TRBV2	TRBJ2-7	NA	CASRRLGRLRYEQYF	TGTGCCAGCAGACGGTTGGGACGCCTCAGATACGAGCAGTACTTC
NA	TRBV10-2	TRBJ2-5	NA	CASSGSGDEETQYF	TGCGCCAGCAGTGGTTCCGGGGACGAAGAGACCCAGTACTTC
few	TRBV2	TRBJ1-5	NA	CASSEMWGGSNQPQHF	TGTGCCAGCAGTGAAATGTGGGGGGGTAGCAATCAGCCCCAGCATTTT
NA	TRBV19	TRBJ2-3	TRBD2	CASSPPASGRRNF	TGTGCCAGTAGTCCCCCAGCTAGCGGGAGGAGGAATTTT
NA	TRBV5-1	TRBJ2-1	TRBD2	CASSLTSGGYNEQFF	TGCGCCAGCTCCTTGACTAGCGGGGGCTACAATGAGCAGTTCTTC
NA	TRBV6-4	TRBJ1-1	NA	CASSVGGDTEAFF	TGTGCCAGCAGTGTTGGAGGGGACACTGAAGCTTTCTTT
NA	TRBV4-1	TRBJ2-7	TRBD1	CASSQAGGEQYF	TGCGCCAGCAGCCAAGCAGGGGGCGAGCAGTACTTC
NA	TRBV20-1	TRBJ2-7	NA	CSARAGYEQYF	TGCAGTGCTAGAGCCGGGTACGAGCAGTACTTC
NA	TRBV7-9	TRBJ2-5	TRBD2	CASSEPGLAGGPGRETQYF	TGTGCCAGCAGCGAGCCGGGACTAGCGGGAGGGCCGGGTAGAGAGACCCAGTACTTC
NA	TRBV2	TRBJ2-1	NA	CASIRGSYNEQFF	TGTGCCAGCATCCGGGGATCCTACAATGAGCAGTTCTTC